At least ten counts were recorded for the clone carrying this TCR beta chain. Its target is unknown. The data were taken from a study of immune heterogeneity within non-small cell lung tumors. Study-level information: The composition of the tumors was 4 squamous cell carcinomas, some 10 non-squamous carcinomas and 1 not otherwise specified. Points from the study as a whole: Local tumor mutational burden correlated moderately but significantly with local T-cell clonality (R roughly 0.34).

Template input, which was bulk tumor genomic DNA, totaled 450 to 600 ng per sample. The authors collected several far-apart biopsies from each primary tumor during surgery. Samples came from untreated patients having curative surgery for newly diagnosed non-small cell lung cancer. Curative-intent surgery was being performed on the donors, who were patients newly diagnosed with non-small cell lung cancer. The TCR beta CDR3 region was amplified by multiplex PCR employing 32 V and 13 J primers. MiXCR was run by TCRdb on the multiplex PCR reads, yielding one entry per CDR3 protein. The sample holds 20,000 to 25,000 distinct CDR3 sequences; less than 35% are singletons and the top ten take 3% to 4%. The sequence derives from a man aged 35-49 years with non-small cell lung cancer. Sequencing used lung tumor tissue.

The CDR3 DNA is TGTGCCAGCAGAACATCCGGGACGGTAGAGAACTTTACCTATGGCTACACCTTC. Translating gives CASRTSGTVENFTYGYTF. The J gene is TRBJ1-2, the V gene TRBV6-2 or TRBV6-3; D may be TRBD1 (5 bases). V was trimmed by 6 bases and J by 4 bases, leaving 27 bases between them. Per the germline V gene, CDR1 is MNHEY and CDR2 is SVGEGT. The CDR3 extends over 18 amino acids.